This TCR beta chain was captured by sequencing in a study of cytomegalovirus exposure and HLA in healthy donors. Study-wide findings and caveats: In a later analysis, CMV-associated beta chains were mostly HLA-associated, it appeared. In vitro data verified three CMV-associated chains as specific for CMV antigens. Cytomegalovirus status, reportedly, was diagnosed with high specificity and sensitivity by the classifier.

For this clone: As yet, its antigen is unknown.

Participants comprised healthy donors of bone marrow. PCR used 60 Vbeta primers and 13 Jbeta primers. Profiled with immunoSEQ multiplex PCR; TCRdb holds only in-frame clones, not every one. The sample lists roughly 190,000 clones; 9.5% were seen once. Sample: PBMCs. The receptor was derived from a woman aged 25-40 years in good health and CMV-seropositive.

The CDR3 DNA reads as TGTGCCAGCTCACCGACATCTGGATTGAACACTGAAGCTTTCTTT. Translating gives CASSPTSGLNTEAFF. The rearrangement links TRBV18 to TRBJ1-1; D is unresolved. With 3 bases removed from V and 0 bases from J, the gap between germline ends came to 11 bases. Germline V gives CDR1 KGHSH, CDR2 LQKENI. The CDR3 spans 15 residues.